Below are 6 T cell receptor beta chains sequenced from a single sample in a study of blood T cell repertoires in COVID-19. The repertoire was sequenced with immunoSEQ multiplex PCR; TCRdb's copy has only in-frame clones and lacks some. The sample records about 220,000 clones, around 80% being singletons. Input material: peripheral blood. Receptors originate from a woman aged 55-70 years who had recovered from COVID-19.

The chain combines TRBV4-1 with TRBJ2-5, with 7 bases that match TRBD2. From germline, CDR1 is MGHRA and CDR2 YSYEKL. Losses at the gene ends were 4 bases for V and 5 bases for J; bases not matched to a gene: 7. This CDR3 spans 14 amino acids. In nucleotides, the CDR3 is TGCGCCAGCAGCCCCCTGGAGGGAGGGGAGACCCAGTACTTC. Translation gives CASSPLEGGETQYF.

By share of the sample, this clone is medium-sized (0.01 to 0.1%). The V gene is TRBV25-1, the J gene TRBJ1-3; TRBD1 agrees at 7 bases. Germline loops: CDR1 MGHDK, CDR2 SYGVNS. V dropped 6 bases and J dropped 7; count of bases not matched to a gene: 9. The CDR3 has 14 amino acids. CDR3: CASSPGTVYNTIYF. CDR3 sequence (DNA): TGTGCCAGCAGCCCCGGGACAGTCTATAACACCATATATTTT.

V gene TRBV5-1 combines with J gene TRBJ2-7; 10 bases are shared with TRBD2. Germline-derived CDR1 and CDR2 are SGHRS and YFSETQ. CDR3 length: 14 residues. V lost 6 bases, J lost 1 base, and 4 bases stayed unmatched. The CDR3 DNA sequence: TGCGCCAGCACAAAGACTAGCGGGTCCTACGAGCAGTACTTC. This encodes CASTKTSGSYEQYF.

The chain uses TRBV9 and TRBJ2-2, with 7 bases identical to TRBD2. Trimming took 3 bases from V and 1 from J; bases not matched to a gene: 6. CDR1 is SGDLS, CDR2 YYNGEE, per germline. The CDR3 covers 16 residues. The CDR3 loop reads CASSDPGGRNTGELFF. CDR3 DNA sequence: TGTGCCAGCAGCGACCCGGGGGGTCGGAACACCGGGGAGCTGTTTTTT. The full variable domain, its missing parts supplied by reference TRBV9 and TRBJ2-2, is DSGVTQTPKHLITATGQRVTLRCSPRSGDLSVYWYQQSLDQGLQFLIQYYNGEERAKGNILERFSAQQFPDLHSELNLSSLELGDSALYFCASSDPGGRNTGELFFGEGSRLTVL.

J is TRBJ2-1 and V is TRBV6-2 or TRBV6-3; 16 bases are shared with TRBD2. V lost 0 bases, J lost 8 bases, and 7 bases stayed unmatched. Per germline, CDR1 MNHEY and CDR2 SVGEGT. The CDR3 spans 18 residues. The CDR3 sequence is CASSYSGTSGGAVDEQFF. The CDR3 DNA sequence: TGTGCCAGCAGTTACTCGGGGACTAGCGGGGGGGCCGTTGATGAGCAGTTCTTC.

V is TRBV3-1 (or the pseudogene TRBV3-2) and J is TRBJ2-3, with a possible D match to TRBD1 (6 bases). There are 14 residues in the CDR3. V lost 4 bases to trimming and J lost 2 bases, with 10 bases between them. Per germline, CDR1 LGHDT and CDR2 YNNKEL (reference sequence). The CDR3 region is CASSLQGNTDTQYF. The CDR3, as DNA: TGTGCCAGCAGCCTACAGGGAAACACAGATACGCAGTATTTT.